This T cell receptor beta chain was identified in a study of blood T cell repertoires in COVID-19. Original analysis: Reference gene primer amplification yielded estimated nucleated cell counts. Measured with immunoSEQ multiplex PCR; TCRdb has only the in-frame clones, and not every one. V and J calls and clone size are given by that table; D and trimming were obtained from the DNA. The sample shows about 230,000 clones, roughly 83% of them seen only once. Germline V CDR1 and CDR2: MDHEN, SYDVKM. V gave up 9 bases and J gave up 2 bases, with 16 bases separating them. The CDR3 contains 14 residues. This TCR came from a woman in her fifties or sixties with acute or convalescent COVID-19. This chain uses TRBV28 with TRBJ1-1, with TRBD1 as a possible D gene (6 bases). Sequenced: peripheral blood. This CDR3 is CARGGGNTNTEAFF. CDR3 nucleotide sequence: TGTGCCAGAGGGGGGGGCAACACAAACACTGAAGCTTTCTTT.